This T cell receptor (beta chain) was found in a study of identical twins. TCRdb recomputed calls from the 5' RACE reads with MiXCR, one row per CDR3 protein. Among roughly 240,000 distinct CDR3 sequences listed, 7% to 8.5% were seen once. The CDR3 covers 14 residues. With 5 bases removed from V and 0 bases from J, the gap between germline ends came to 10 bases. In every case, the donor was a healthy Caucasian. Study results and caveats: Analyses of zero insertions could, in part, be confounded by invariant MAIT and iNKT cells.

As concerns this clonotype: Its antigen is not known.

The same data also contributed to another study, on yellow fever vaccine responses in identical twins. As that study records: Reports say the vaccine T cell response in twins looked partly convergent and partly personalized.

The receptor's source is a woman under 30 in good health. The specimen sequenced was CD8+ T cells sorted from blood. V usage is TRBV12-3 or TRBV12-4 and J usage is TRBJ1-1; D gene ambiguous. CDR3 sequence: CASSRASLNTEAFF. For the CDR3, the DNA is TGTGCCAGCAGTCGGGCCTCCTTGAACACTGAAGCTTTCTTT.